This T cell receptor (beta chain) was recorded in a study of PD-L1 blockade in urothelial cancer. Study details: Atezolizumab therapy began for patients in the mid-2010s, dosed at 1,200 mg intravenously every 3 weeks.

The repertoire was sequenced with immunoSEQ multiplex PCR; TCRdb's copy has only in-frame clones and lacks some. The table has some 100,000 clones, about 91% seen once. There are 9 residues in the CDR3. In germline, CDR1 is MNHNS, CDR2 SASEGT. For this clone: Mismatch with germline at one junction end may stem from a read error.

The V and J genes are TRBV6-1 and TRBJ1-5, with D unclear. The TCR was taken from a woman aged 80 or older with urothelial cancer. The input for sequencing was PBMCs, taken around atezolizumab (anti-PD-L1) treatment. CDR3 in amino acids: CASNRSGDF. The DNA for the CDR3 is TGTGCCAGCAACCGCAGCGGGGATTTT.